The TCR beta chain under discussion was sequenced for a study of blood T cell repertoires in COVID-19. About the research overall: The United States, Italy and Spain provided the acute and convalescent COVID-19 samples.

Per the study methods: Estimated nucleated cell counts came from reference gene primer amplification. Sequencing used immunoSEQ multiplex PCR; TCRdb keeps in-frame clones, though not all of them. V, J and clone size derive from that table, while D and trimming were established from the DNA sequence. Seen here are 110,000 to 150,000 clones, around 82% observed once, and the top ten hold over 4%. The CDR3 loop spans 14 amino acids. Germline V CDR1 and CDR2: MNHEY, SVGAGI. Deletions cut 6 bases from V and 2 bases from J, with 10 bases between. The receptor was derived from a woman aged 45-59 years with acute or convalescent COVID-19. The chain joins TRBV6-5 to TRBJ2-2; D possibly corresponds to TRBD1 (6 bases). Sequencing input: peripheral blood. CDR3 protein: CASSIQGNTGELFF. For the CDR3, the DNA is TGTGCCAGCAGCATACAGGGAAACACCGGGGAGCTGTTTTTT.